Sequencing of this T cell receptor (beta chain) was carried out in a study of shared clonotypes between healthy human individuals. TCRdb's table, derived via immunoSEQ multiplex PCR, lists solely in-frame clones and lacks some. The top ten clones hold 0.37% of a sample with under 2.5 million clones, around 90% of them seen once. Germline CDR1 ENHRY, CDR2 SYGVKD. There are 14 residues in the CDR3. The V gene lost 7 bases and the J gene lost 8 bases, with 20 bases spanning the gap. This clonotype was sampled from a man in his late teens or twenties in good health. Some clones in this sample may be carry-over from other donors' samples. The specimen sequenced was naive CD4+ T cells from PBMCs. Regarding subset: CD45RA+ positively selected. The V call is TRBV10-3, the J call TRBJ1-1; tentatively, D is TRBD1 (5 bases). The CDR3 DNA is TGTGCCATCATTCCAGGCCCGGGACGGCGGGAAGCTTTCTTT. It specifies CAIIPGPGRREAFF.